This TCR beta chain emerged from a study of T cells after yellow fever vaccination. Overall study context: Cell sorting separated EM, EMRA, CM and Tscm memory subsets by CD3, CD45RA, CCR7 and CD95. SMART-Seq v4 Ultra Low Input prepared the low-cell-number fractions.

This clonotype appeared many times. The germline V gene encodes CDR1 SGDLS and CDR2 YYNGEE. After removal of 1 base from V and 6 bases from J, the junction contained 5 bases not matched to a gene. The CDR3 is made up of 15 amino acids. TCRdb processed the 5' RACE reads anew with MiXCR; each CDR3 protein has one entry. The data show 25,000 to 35,000 distinct CDR3 sequences, approximately 6.5% seen once. Findings of the study overall: Clonotypes appearing in both CD4 and CD8 compartments existed, and their share was small.

This clonotype originated in a man under 40 who received the YFV17D yellow fever vaccine. The rearrangement uses TRBV9 and TRBJ2-1; 9 nucleotides align to TRBD2. The sequencing here drew on PBMCs, either bulk or a sorted T-cell subset (CD4+, CD8+, memory, or dextramer-sorted; not recorded which), taken on the day of the yellow fever booster vaccination. The CDR3 nucleotides read TGTGCCAGCAGCGTATACGGCGGGAGGGTCAATGAGCAGTTCTTC. It encodes CASSVYGGRVNEQFF.